This TCR beta chain emerged from a study of blood T cell repertoires in COVID-19. On the study more broadly: Collection of acute and convalescent COVID-19 samples took place in the United States, Italy and Spain. Sample material is recorded as cDNA or gDNA derived from T cells, B-cell-depleted T cells, or PBMCs.

With 1 base clipped from V and 5 bases from J, the junction kept 14 bases outside the gene matches. Germline V gene sequence: CDR1 KGHSH, CDR2 LQKENI. CDR3 length: 18 residues. Original processing notes: Estimation of nucleated cell counts relied on the amplification of reference gene primers. Measured with immunoSEQ multiplex PCR; TCRdb has only the in-frame clones, and not every one. The DNA was the basis for D and trimming; V, J and clone size are from that table. Seen here are roughly 100,000 clones, approximately 85% observed once, and the top ten hold around 4.8%. The sequence was obtained from a man between 60 and 75 years old with acute or convalescent COVID-19. This chain joins TRBV18 and TRBJ2-1, with 7 bases fitting TRBD2. Sequenced sample: peripheral blood. CDR3 sequence: CASSPRPLTSRNHNEQFF. Here the CDR3 DNA reads TGTGCCAGCTCACCACGGCCCCTGACTAGCCGCAATCACAATGAGCAGTTCTTC. The variable domain in full, completed from reference TRBV18 and TRBJ2-1, reads NAGVMQNPRHLVRRRGQEARLRCSPMKGHSHVYWYRQLPEEGLKFMVYLQKENIIDESGMPKERFSAEFPKEGPSILRIQQVVRGDSAAYFCASSPRPLTSRNHNEQFFGPGTRLTVL.